Following are 23 T cell receptor beta chains from one sample sequenced in a study of CD8 T cells in ankylosing spondylitis. Broader study findings: Ankylosing spondylitis blood appeared to carry a characteristic TCR beta motif of seven to nine highly homologous variants.

TCRdb re-analysed the 5' RACE reads in MiXCR, keeping a single row per CDR3 protein. The sample includes roughly 700,000 distinct CDR3 sequences, 15% to 20% of them seen just once. The antigens for these receptors are not known. The sample was blood, either unsorted or a sorted T cell fraction (not recorded which). These receptors all stem from a male donor with ankylosing spondylitis.

The chain uses TRBV20-1 and TRBJ1-1, with D possibly being TRBD1 (5 bases). Germline V gives CDR1 DFQATT, CDR2 SNEGSKA (reference sequence). The CDR3 extends over 14 amino acids. V shed 6 bases and J shed 1 base, with 15 bases lying between them. The CDR3 here is CSAPSRGGNTEAFF. In DNA form, the CDR3 reads TGCAGTGCCCCGTCCCGGGGCGGGAACACTGAAGCTTTCTTT.

This clonotype was counted a few times. The CDR3: CASSPLAGSNEQFF. The CDR3 coding sequence is TGCGCCAGCAGTCCTTTAGCGGGAAGCAATGAGCAGTTCTTC. This chain joins TRBV5-1 and TRBJ2-1; 8 bases align to TRBD2. CDR1 and CDR2 (germline): SGHRS, YFSETQ. The V segment lost 5 bases and the J segment 6 bases; nucleotides outside the gene matches: 7. The CDR3 is 14 amino acids. Combining the CDR3 with reference TRBV5-1 and TRBJ2-1 gives the whole variable domain KAGVTQTPRYLIKTRGQQVTLSCSPISGHRSVSWYQQTPGQGLQFLFEYFSETQRNKGNFPGRFSGRQFSNSRSEMNVSTLELGDSALYLCASSPLAGSNEQFFGPGTRLTVL.

This clonotype has a handful of counts. The chain uses TRBV7-9 and TRBJ2-7; 7 positions match TRBD1. V shed 5 bases, J shed 2 bases, and the junction held 9 bases outside the gene matches. CDR1 and CDR2 from the germline V gene are SEHNR and FQNEAQ (reference sequence). The CDR3 has 15 amino acids. The CDR3 reads CASSLNSGQPYEQYF. Written as DNA, the CDR3 is TGTGCCAGCAGCCTAAACTCGGGACAGCCCTACGAGCAGTACTTC.

The chain combines TRBV20-1 with TRBJ1-2, with 7 bases matching TRBD1. The germline V gene encodes CDR1 DFQATT and CDR2 SNEGSKA (reference sequence). V dropped 6 bases and J dropped 0; count of bases not matched to a gene: 4. The CDR3 runs 13 residues. The CDR3 loop reads CSAADRPNYGYTF. CDR3 bases: TGCAGTGCCGCGGACAGGCCTAACTATGGCTACACCTTC.

This clonotype has a handful of counts. The J gene is TRBJ2-1, the V gene TRBV29-1; no reliable D call. The V end lost 0 bases, the J end lost 14 bases, and 11 bases lay between the germline ends. The germline V gene has CDR1 SQVTM and CDR2 ANQGSEA. This CDR3 contains 11 residues. The CDR3 DNA reads TGCAGCGTTGAAGAAATGACCGGAAAGTTCTTC. Residues: CSVEEMTGKFF.

This clonotype was seen more than once but under ten times. This chain uses TRBV4-1 with TRBJ2-7; no firm D call. The V gene lost 0 bases and the J gene lost 3 bases, with 15 bases spanning the gap. CDR3 length equals 16 residues. The V gene's germline CDR1 is MGHRA and CDR2 YSYEKL. CDR3 sequence reads: CASSQDENTLGYEQYF. For the CDR3, the DNA is TGCGCCAGCAGCCAAGATGAAAACACCCTGGGCTACGAGCAGTACTTC.

This clonotype was observed a handful of times. The V and J genes are TRBV30 and TRBJ2-3, with TRBD2 matching 7 bases. Losses at the gene ends were 2 bases for V and 3 bases for J; bases not matched to a gene: 11. The CDR3 spans 16 residues. Germline V gene data show CDR1 as GTSNPN and CDR2 as SVGIG (reference sequence). CDR3 nucleotides: TGTGCCTGGAGTCGAGGATCCAGCGGGGCTACAGATACGCAGTATTTT. It yields the protein CAWSRGSSGATDTQYF.

The chain combines TRBV28 with TRBJ2-3, with D hard to call. The germline V and J ends were trimmed by 11 bases and 6 bases, with 15 bases remaining between them. The CDR3 spans 12 residues. Germline V gives CDR1 MDHEN, CDR2 SYDVKM. The CDR3, as DNA: TGTGCCGCAGGATCGACGACTGATACGCAGTATTTT. Encoded protein: CAAGSTTDTQYF.

This clonotype has more than one count but fewer than ten. The chain combines TRBV10-3 with TRBJ2-7; D gene ambiguous. Germline V gene lookup returns CDR1 ENHRY and CDR2 SYGVKD. Trimming cost V 6 bases and J 2 bases, with 11 bases left between them. This CDR3 comprises 13 residues. CDR3 loop: CAIRTATTYEQYF. The CDR3 DNA reads TGTGCCATCAGAACCGCAACCACCTACGAGCAGTACTTC.

The chain carries TRBV29-1 and TRBJ1-5, with a possible D match to TRBD1 (6 bases). CDR3 length equals 13 residues. Between the trimmed V and J ends, which lost 6 bases and 0 bases, there was a span of 9 bases. Germline CDR1 SQVTM, CDR2 ANQGSEA. CDR3 protein: CSVRQDSNQPQHF. The DNA of the CDR3 is TGCAGCGTCCGACAGGATAGCAATCAGCCCCAGCATTTT. Full variable domain (outside the CDR3, taken from reference TRBV29-1 and TRBJ1-5): SAVISQKPSRDICQRGTSLTIQCQVDSQVTMMFWYRQQPGQSLTLIATANQGSEATYESGFVIDKFPISRPNLTFSTLTVSNMSPEDSSIYLCSVRQDSNQPQHFGDGTRLSIL.

This rearrangement joins TRBV18 to TRBJ2-1, with TRBD1 matching over 7 bases. CDR1 and CDR2 (germline): KGHSH, LQKENI. The ends lost 6 bases at V and 0 bases at J; junction bases unmatched: 8. CDR3 size: 16 residues. The CDR3 nucleotides are TGTGCCAGCTCCCCTGGGACAGACAGCTCCTACAATGAGCAGTTCTTC. Its protein is CASSPGTDSSYNEQFF.

The chain recombines TRBV20-1 with TRBJ1-2; 8 bases are a match to TRBD1. J lost 3 bases, V lost 6 bases, and 9 bases had no gene match. Germline-derived CDR1 and CDR2 are DFQATT and SNEGSKA (reference sequence). The CDR3 covers 14 residues. The CDR3 coding sequence is TGCAGTGCCCCAGGGGGACAGGACTACTATGGCTACACCTTC. Translated: CSAPGGQDYYGYTF.

This clonotype was counted a few times. The V call is TRBV7-6, the J call TRBJ2-2; the D is unclear. Trimming left V 2 bases short and J 4 bases short, with 5 bases between. CDR1 SGHVS and CDR2 FNYEAQ come from the germline V gene. CDR3 length equals 13 residues. The CDR3 protein is CASSLRVTGELFF. CDR3 bases: TGTGCCAGCAGCTTAAGGGTCACCGGGGAGCTGTTTTTT.

This rearrangement joins TRBV20-1 to TRBJ2-1, with D possibly called TRBD1 or TRBD2 (6 bases each). Germline CDR1 DFQATT, CDR2 SNEGSKA (reference sequence). The CDR3 runs 16 residues. V was cut by 0 bases and J by 3 bases, with 15 bases left in between. CDR3 loop: CSARDMGGTNYNEQFF. In nucleotides, the CDR3 is TGCAGTGCTAGAGACATGGGGGGCACCAACTACAATGAGCAGTTCTTC.

This clonotype occurred a few times. V usage is TRBV5-1 and J usage is TRBJ2-2, with 11 bases that match TRBD2. This CDR3 region has 15 residues. V gave up 4 bases and J gave up 5 bases; unmatched junction bases: 4. CDR1 and CDR2 from the germline V gene are SGHRS and YFSETQ. For the CDR3, the DNA is TGCGCCAGCAGCACGGGACTAGCGGTTACCGGGGAGCTGTTTTTT. Its protein is CASSTGLAVTGELFF.

This clonotype has a handful of counts. The chain links TRBV20-1 to TRBJ2-7, with TRBD1 identical over 9 bases. Germline V gene sequence: CDR1 DFQATT, CDR2 SNEGSKA (reference sequence). This CDR3 contains 12 residues. Trimming took 5 bases from V and 5 from J; bases not matched to a gene: 4. The CDR3 here is CSAQRDRDEQYF. The CDR3 coding sequence is TGCAGTGCTCAACGGGACAGGGACGAGCAGTACTTC.

This clonotype was seen only a few times. In DNA, the CDR3 is TGTGCCACCAGTGATTTGACTAGCACAGATACGCAGTATTTT. It encodes CATSDLTSTDTQYF. The chain is built from TRBV24-1 and TRBJ2-3; D is unclear. The germline CDR1 and CDR2 sequences are KGHDR and SFDVKD. The CDR3 extends over 14 amino acids. Trimming took off 0 bases at V and 0 bases at J, with 3 bases between the two ends.

This clonotype was detected many times. The gene calls are TRBV12-3 or TRBV12-4 and TRBJ1-5; D possibly corresponds to TRBD1 (5 bases). The CDR3 covers 14 residues. V was shortened by 2 bases and J by 7 bases, with 12 bases between the two germline ends. CDR3 protein: CASSLRDPNQPQHF. In DNA form, the CDR3 reads TGTGCCAGCAGTTTAAGGGACCCCAACCAGCCCCAGCATTTT.

This chain connects TRBV12-3 or TRBV12-4 to TRBJ2-7; D gene ambiguous. This CDR3 is 14 amino acids long. The V gene lost 1 base and the J gene lost 7 bases, with 14 bases spanning the gap. CDR3 sequence: CASSLDSVHQEQYF. The CDR3 nucleotides read TGTGCCAGCAGTTTAGACAGCGTACACCAGGAGCAGTACTTC.

This clonotype was observed a handful of times. V gene TRBV7-3 combines with J gene TRBJ2-2, with D possibly matching TRBD2 (6 bases). The CDR3 is 13 amino acids. The germline CDR1 and CDR2 sequences are SGHTA and FQGTGA. V lost 5 bases, J lost 8 bases, and 12 bases lay in between. As DNA, the CDR3 is TGTGCCAGCAGCCACCTGGGGGGAGGGGAGCTGTTTTTT. Its protein product is CASSHLGGGELFF. The variable domain in full, completed from reference TRBV7-3 and TRBJ2-2, reads GAGVSQTPSNKVTEKGKYVELRCDPISGHTALYWYRQSLGQGPEFLIYFQGTGAADDSGLPNDRFFAVRPEGSVSTLKIQRTERGDSAVYLCASSHLGGGELFFGEGSRLTVL.

The sample holds a few counts of this clonotype. This chain connects TRBV20-1 to TRBJ1-5, with D possibly being TRBD1 (5 bases). The V gene lost 3 bases and the J gene lost 2 bases, with 17 bases spanning the gap. This CDR3 is 16 amino acids long. The V gene's germline CDR1 is DFQATT and CDR2 SNEGSKA (reference sequence). The CDR3 reads CSARSPGWGGNQPQHF. The CDR3 region has the DNA TGCAGTGCTAGGTCCCCAGGGTGGGGTGGCAATCAGCCCCAGCATTTT.

This clonotype was found a few times. J is TRBJ2-5 and V is TRBV7-2; TRBD2 matches 13 bases. The CDR3 consists of 17 residues. V lost 5 bases, J lost 5 bases, and 11 bases stayed unmatched. Germline assignment: CDR1 SGHTA and CDR2 FQGNSA. DNA of the CDR3: TGTGCCAGCAGCCCAAGGACTAGCGGGGGAATTCGGGAGACCCAGTACTTC. Translation: CASSPRTSGGIRETQYF.

This clonotype has more than one count but fewer than ten. This chain joins TRBV20-1 and TRBJ1-1, with TRBD1 identical over 7 bases. The V gene end was trimmed by 6 bases and the J gene end by 4 bases; junction bases not matched to a gene: 11. Germline V gene sequence: CDR1 DFQATT, CDR2 SNEGSKA (reference sequence). This CDR3 is 14 amino acids long. CDR3 in amino acids: CSAVEGGGGTEAFF. The CDR3 coding sequence is TGCAGTGCAGTAGAAGGGGGCGGGGGCACTGAAGCTTTCTTT.